The 9 T cell receptor beta chains presented below share a single source sample, sequenced in a study of blood T cell repertoires in COVID-19. Measured with immunoSEQ multiplex PCR; TCRdb has only the in-frame clones, and not every one. The sample lists about 54,000 clones; approximately 90% were seen once. Material for sequencing was peripheral blood. The source of these receptors is a middle-aged woman with active COVID-19.

The gene calls are TRBV4-3 and TRBJ2-1; 8 bases are shared with TRBD2. The trim removed 0 bases at V and 9 bases at J, leaving 22 bases unmatched. CDR1 and CDR2 from the germline V gene are LGHNA and YSLEER. The CDR3 contains 20 residues. CDR3 coding DNA: TGCGCCAGCAGCCAAGACCGGTATCCGGGACTAGATTTGTCCGAGGGTGAGCAGTTCTTC. Translating gives CASSQDRYPGLDLSEGEQFF.

CDR3 loop: CASSTVTAGNTIYF. The CDR3 nucleotides are TGTGCCAGCAGCACGGTAACGGCTGGAAACACCATATATTTT. The chain carries TRBV5-6 and TRBJ1-3; no clear D. The CDR3 totals 14 residues. Per germline, CDR1 SGHDT and CDR2 YYEEEE. V was trimmed by 4 bases and J by 2 bases, leaving 10 bases between them.

The chain carries TRBV4-3 and TRBJ2-3; 9 bases map to TRBD2. CDR3 length: 17 amino acids. Per the germline V gene, CDR1 is LGHNA and CDR2 is YSLEER. V was pared by 0 bases and J by 1 base, with 5 bases of the junction left unmatched. The CDR3, as DNA: TGCGCCAGCAGCCAAGAGGGAGGGACTAGCCGCACAGATACGCAGTATTTT. It specifies CASSQEGGTSRTDTQYF.

The CDR3 DNA reads as TGTGCCAGCAGCTTAGGGGACAGGGGGGCTCCCGGGGAGCTGTTTTTT. Encoded protein: CASSLGDRGAPGELFF. The chain uses TRBV11-3 and TRBJ2-2, with TRBD1 matching over 11 bases. CDR1 and CDR2 from the germline V gene are SGHNT and YENEEA. The CDR3 totals 16 residues. V dropped 1 base and J dropped 6; count of bases not matched to a gene: 4.

This clone is a singleton in its sample. V is TRBV6-5 and J is TRBJ1-2; D not certain. Trimming shortened V by 4 bases and J by 7 bases, and 13 bases separated the two germline ends. CDR3 length: 13 amino acids. Germline V gives CDR1 MNHEY, CDR2 SVGAGI. The CDR3 loop is CASSSESRGGYTF. DNA for the CDR3: TGTGCCAGCAGTTCTGAGTCGAGAGGTGGCTACACCTTC.

Here the CDR3 reads CASSLVGRNEQFF. The CDR3 DNA reads as TGTGCCAGCAGCTTAGTGGGGCGGAATGAGCAGTTCTTC. The rearrangement joins TRBV11-3 to TRBJ2-1; tentative D call: TRBD1 (5 bases). Trimming removed 1 base from V and 7 bases from J, with 8 bases in between. The CDR3 loop spans 13 amino acids. Germline lookup yields CDR1 SGHNT and CDR2 YENEEA.

The CDR3 DNA reads as TGTGCCAGTAGTCAACAGGGTCTAAGGGGCGGAATAGATCAGCCCCAGCATTTT. Its translation is CASSQQGLRGGIDQPQHF. The chain combines TRBV19 with TRBJ1-5, with a possible D match to TRBD1 (6 bases). Germline V gene lookup returns CDR1 LNHDA and CDR2 SQIVND (reference sequence). This CDR3 has 18 residues. The V end was cut by 5 bases, the J end by 5 bases, with 25 bases between.

The V gene is TRBV7-2, the J gene TRBJ1-1, with D maybe TRBD1 (6 bases). The V gene's germline CDR1 is SGHTA and CDR2 FQGNSA. V lost 3 bases and J 8 bases, leaving 25 bases between the germline ends. CDR3 length: 17 residues. The CDR3 is CASSFSPGTSRSGEAFF. The CDR3 bases are TGTGCCAGCAGCTTTTCTCCCGGGACAAGCCGTTCCGGGGAAGCTTTCTTT.

The V and J genes are TRBV30 and TRBJ1-1, with D perhaps matching TRBD1 (6 bases). CDR1 is GTSNPN and CDR2 is SVGIG in the germline V gene (reference sequence). V dropped 5 bases and J dropped 4 bases, with 11 bases sitting between them. The CDR3 is made up of 12 amino acids. The CDR3 DNA is TGTGCCTGGGACAGGTTGGGCACTGAAGCTTTCTTT. Translated: CAWDRLGTEAFF.